The 32 T cell receptor beta chains in this list originate from one sample, sequenced in a study of tissue T cells after allogeneic stem cell transplantation. Specified time point: mouse harvest day 7 after allogeneic transplant. The graft held 10^6 splenic CD5+ T cells and 10^7 T-cell-depleted bone marrow cells. Only in-frame clones appear in the TCRdb table, and some are missing; sequencing was by immunoSEQ multiplex PCR. The sample lists roughly 6,800 clones, over 45% occurring once. The sequenced material came from gut tissue. Receptors were obtained from a female BALB/c mouse given C57BL/6 T cells with graft-versus-host disease after an allogeneic hematopoietic cell transplant.

This clone was recorded a few times. The gene names here belong to mouse. The CDR3 extends 1 residue past the end of the read, so its final part is completed from the germline J gene. The J gene is TRBJ2-7, the V gene TRBV26; TRBD1 aligns across 7 bases. The CDR3 extends over 13 amino acids. Germline-derived CDR1 and CDR2 are KGHPV and FQNQEV (reference sequence). V shed 4 bases, J shed 4 bases, and the junction held 4 bases outside the gene matches. Incomplete CDR3 DNA: TGTGCCAGCAGTCGCGGACAGGTTTATGAACAGTAC. It is translated as CASSRGQVYEQY. The whole CDR3 protein reads CASSRGQVYEQYF.

Only a few counts were recorded for this clone. Gene names are mouse gene names. The read stops 1 residue short of the end of the CDR3; the missing end is completed from the germline J gene. This chain links TRBV26 with TRBJ2-2; D remains unclear. Germline CDR1 is KGHPV and CDR2 is FQNQEV (reference sequence). The ends were cut back, 2 bases at V and 1 base at J, with 5 bases in the middle. CDR3 length equals 14 residues. The chain's CDR3 is CASSLTVNTGQLYF. CDR3 bases read: TGTGCCAGCAGTCTGACAGTAAACACCGGGCAGCTCTAC.

As concerns this clone: Mouse names are used for the genes. Read sequence stops 1 residue before the CDR3 end, and the germline J gene provides the missing end. V and J are TRBV14 and TRBJ2-5; TRBD2 matches 8 bases. J gave up 5 bases and V 1 base, and 3 bases lay outside the gene matches. The length of the CDR3 is 14 residues. CDR1 is SGHDT and CDR2 is FRDEAV in the germline V gene. CDR3 bases read: TGTGCCAGCAGTTTCGGCTGGGGGGCAGACACCCAGTAC. Amino acid sequence: CASSFGWGADTQY. The CDR3 reads in full as CASSFGWGADTQYF. Combining the CDR3 with reference TRBV14 and TRBJ2-5 gives the whole variable domain EAGVTQSPRYAVLQEGQAVSFWCDPISGHDTLYWYQQPRDQGPQLLVYFRDEAVIDNSQLPSDRFSAVRPKGTNSTLKIQSAKQGDTATYLCASSFGWGADTQYFGPGTRLLVL.

Details on this clone: Genes and germline come from the mouse. Coverage ceases 1 residue before the CDR3 finishes, and the germline J gene fills in the end. The rearrangement uses TRBV3 and TRBJ2-5, with D perhaps TRBD1 or TRBD2 (5 bases each). Deletions cut 3 bases from V and 5 bases from J, with 6 bases between. CDR3 length: 12 amino acids. The germline V gene encodes CDR1 SNHLY and CDR2 FYNGKV (reference sequence). The CDR3 region is CASSLGRDTQYF. CDR3 bases read: TGTGCCAGCAGCTTGGGGCGAGACACCCAGTAC.

With regard to this clone: The germline and genes are mouse ones. The DNA ends 1 residue before the CDR3 does, and the rest of the CDR3 is filled in from the germline J gene. V usage is TRBV12-1 and J usage is TRBJ1-1; D not certain. V was pared by 0 bases and J by 4 bases, with 5 bases between. Per germline, CDR1 SGHSN and CDR2 HYEKVE. This CDR3 comprises 12 residues. The covered CDR3 bases are TGTGCCAGCTCTCTCGTCCCCACAGAAGTCTTC. It specifies CASSLVPTEVF. The full CDR3 protein reads CASSLVPTEVFF. The complete variable domain, with remaining parts taken from reference TRBV12-1 and TRBJ1-1, reads DSGVVQSPRHIIKEKGGRSVLTCIPISGHSNVVWYQQTLGKELKFLIQHYEKVERDKGFLPSRFSVQQFDDYHSEMNMSALELEDSAMYFCASSLVPTEVFFGKGTRLTVV.

With respect to this clone: The genes are named according to mouse. The read gets to within 1 residue of the CDR3 end, and the germline J gene fills in the rest. The chain couples TRBV26 to TRBJ2-5; 8 bases are a match to TRBD1. The CDR3 length is 13 residues. The germline V gene has CDR1 KGHPV and CDR2 FQNQEV (reference sequence). The V gene end was trimmed by 2 bases and the J gene end by 5 bases; junction bases not matched to a gene: 0. The sequenced part of the CDR3 DNA is TGTGCCAGCAGTCTGACAGGGGGAGACACCCAGTAC. Its translation is CASSLTGGDTQY. In full, the CDR3 is CASSLTGGDTQYF.

This clone was recorded a few times. The genes are named according to mouse. From the germline J gene comes the end of the CDR3, since the read stops 1 residue before it. The chain has TRBV24 and TRBJ1-1; 10 bases are a match to TRBD1. This CDR3 is built from 13 residues. Germline values: CDR1 KGHTA, CDR2 FRNEEI. V gave up 11 bases and J gave up 3 bases; unmatched junction bases: 6. Incomplete CDR3 DNA: TGTGCCGTCCGGGACAGGGGAGACACAGAAGTCTTC. Its protein product is CAVRDRGDTEVF. The whole CDR3 sequence reads CAVRDRGDTEVFF.

Comment on this clone: Mouse germline and gene names are used. The sequenced fragment ends 1 residue before the CDR3 boundary, so the rest is inferred from the germline J gene. This rearrangement joins TRBV31 to TRBJ2-3; unclear D gene. There are 15 residues in the CDR3. V was pared by 1 base and J by 0 bases, with 11 bases between. Germline assignment: CDR1 GKSSPN and CDR2 SITVG. The chain's CDR3 is CAWSQGRSSAETLYF. The part of the CDR3 DNA that was read is TGTGCCTGGAGTCAAGGACGGTCTAGTGCAGAAACGCTGTAT.

This clone has only a few counts. Mouse gene names and germline throughout. The read is 1 residue too short to cover the CDR3 end, so that end is filled in from the germline J gene. The chain uses TRBV19 and TRBJ1-1; tentatively, D is TRBD1 (6 bases). CDR1 and CDR2 (germline): FNHDT, SITEND (reference sequence). The CDR3 contains 13 residues. Trimming took 3 bases from V and 2 from J, leaving 8 bases between them. CDR3 amino acids: CASSKGHNTEVFF. The CDR3 bases that were read are TGTGCCAGCAGTAAGGGACATAACACAGAAGTCTTC. Full variable domain (remainder filled in from reference TRBV19 and TRBJ1-1): GGIITQTPKFLIGQEGQKLTLKCQQNFNHDTMYWYRQDSGKGLRLIYYSITENDLQKGDLSEGYDASREKKSSFSLTVTSAQKNEMAVFLCASSKGHNTEVFFGKGTRLTVV.

Of note for this clone: Gene names and germline match the mouse. The CDR3 is cut off 1 residue early in the read; its end comes from the germline J gene. This chain joins TRBV26 and TRBJ1-1; 9 nucleotides line up with TRBD1. Germline CDR1 is KGHPV and CDR2 is FQNQEV (reference sequence). The CDR3 runs 13 residues. V trimming: 2 bases; J trimming: 5 bases; junction bases outside the gene matches: 0. The CDR3: CASSLGTGTEVFF. CDR3 DNA (partial): TGTGCCAGCAGTCTGGGGACAGGGACAGAAGTCTTC. The full variable domain, with the rest looked up from reference TRBV26 and TRBJ1-1, is NSKVIQTPRYLVKGQGQKAKMRCIPEKGHPVVFWYQQNKNNEFKFLINFQNQEVLQQIDMTEKRFSAECPSNSPCSLEIQSSEAGDSALYLCASSLGTGTEVFFGKGTRLTVV.

As for this clone: Gene and germline names: mouse. The read ends 1 residue before the CDR3 terminus; that terminus is restored from the germline J gene. The V gene is TRBV26, the J gene TRBJ1-1; D perhaps matches TRBD1 (5 bases). The CDR3 length is 12 residues. Trimming cost V 2 bases and J 8 bases, with 9 bases left between them. Germline V CDR1 and CDR2: KGHPV, FQNQEV (reference sequence). The CDR3 DNA, read in part, is TGTGCCAGCAGTCTGCGGGGCAGGGAAGTCTTC. It translates to CASSLRGREVF. In full, the CDR3 is CASSLRGREVFF. The variable domain in full, with the rest retrieved from reference TRBV26 and TRBJ1-1, is NSKVIQTPRYLVKGQGQKAKMRCIPEKGHPVVFWYQQNKNNEFKFLINFQNQEVLQQIDMTEKRFSAECPSNSPCSLEIQSSEAGDSALYLCASSLRGREVFFGKGTRLTVV.

Turning to this clone: The genes are named according to mouse. The CDR3 is cut off 1 residue early in the read; its end comes from the germline J gene. Different DNA sequences within this sample yield the same CDR3. The rearrangement joins TRBV3 to TRBJ1-3, with TRBD1 as a possible D gene (6 bases). The germline V and J ends were trimmed by 0 bases and 4 bases, with 7 bases remaining between them. Germline CDR1 SNHLY, CDR2 FYNGKV (reference sequence). The CDR3 spans 14 residues. The DNA read from the CDR3 is TGTGCCAGCAGCTTAGCAGGGGGGGGAAATACGCTCTAT. Residues: CASSLAGGGNTLY. The full CDR3 reads CASSLAGGGNTLYF.

Notes on this clone: All gene names here are mouse names. The read falls 1 residue short of the CDR3 end, and the missing part is taken from the germline J gene. This chain links TRBV4 with TRBJ2-5; the D is unclear. The germline CDR1 and CDR2 sequences are LGHDT and YNNKQL (reference sequence). The V end was cut by 5 bases, the J end by 2 bases, with 11 bases between. The CDR3 consists of 14 residues. The DNA read from the CDR3 is TGTGCCAGCAGCCCCGTCACGGGCCAAGACACCCAGTAC. It translates to CASSPVTGQDTQY. The whole CDR3 protein reads CASSPVTGQDTQYF.

As for this clone: Gene labels here are mouse ones. Sequencing ends 1 residue short of the CDR3 end; the germline J gene provides the rest. The chain recombines TRBV12-1 with TRBJ2-1, with 10 bases identical to TRBD2. The length of the CDR3 is 16 residues. V gave up 4 bases and J gave up 0 bases; unmatched junction bases: 5. Germline-derived CDR1 and CDR2 are SGHSN and HYEKVE. The sequenced CDR3 bases are TGTGCCAGCTCGCGGACTGGGGGCCTTAACTATGCTGAGCAGTTC. This translates into CASSRTGGLNYAEQF. Given in full, the CDR3 is CASSRTGGLNYAEQFF. The full variable domain, in which reference TRBV12-1 and TRBJ2-1 provide the parts outside the CDR3, is DSGVVQSPRHIIKEKGGRSVLTCIPISGHSNVVWYQQTLGKELKFLIQHYEKVERDKGFLPSRFSVQQFDDYHSEMNMSALELEDSAMYFCASSRTGGLNYAEQFFGPGTRLTVL.

In regard to this clone: The gene names here belong to mouse. The DNA ends 1 residue before the CDR3 does, and the rest of the CDR3 is filled in from the germline J gene. The chain has TRBV12-2 and TRBJ1-1; tentative D call: TRBD1 (5 bases). The CDR3 has 14 residues. Germline assignment: CDR1 SGHLS and CDR2 HYDKME. Deletions cut 0 bases from V and 0 bases from J, with 7 bases between. The part of the CDR3 DNA that was read is TGTGCCAGCTCTCTCCTCAGGGCAAACACAGAAGTCTTC. Encoded protein: CASSLLRANTEVF. From start to end, the CDR3 is CASSLLRANTEVFF.

This clone was counted only a few times. Gene names refer to mouse genes. The missing CDR3 end, 1 residue past where the read stops, is filled in from the germline J gene. V is TRBV26 and J is TRBJ1-1; unclear D gene. V dropped 2 bases and J dropped 2 bases, with 0 bases sitting between them. The CDR3 has 11 residues. Germline lookup yields CDR1 KGHPV and CDR2 FQNQEV (reference sequence). CDR3 sequence: CASSLNTEVFF. CDR3 DNA (partial): TGTGCCAGCAGTCTGAACACAGAAGTCTTC.

Comments on this clone: Gene and germline names: mouse. The read terminates 1 residue ahead of where the CDR3 ends, so the germline J gene completes it. This chain connects TRBV13-2 to TRBJ2-5, with 7 bases aligning to TRBD2. This CDR3 has 14 residues. With V trimmed by 3 bases and J by 2 bases, 3 bases remained unmatched. The germline V gene encodes CDR1 NNHNN and CDR2 SYGAGS (reference sequence). The CDR3 region is CASGARTGQDTQYF. The sequenced part of the CDR3 DNA is TGTGCCAGCGGTGCCCGGACTGGCCAAGACACCCAGTAC.

A word on this clone: The listed genes are named as in mouse. The read comes to an end 1 residue before the CDR3 does, leaving the germline J gene to fill in the end. This sequence joins TRBV26 and TRBJ1-4; D not certain. Trimming stripped 1 base from V and 4 bases from J, with 10 bases between. The germline V gene has CDR1 KGHPV and CDR2 FQNQEV (reference sequence). This CDR3 has 15 residues. CDR3 DNA (partial): TGTGCCAGCAGTCTGTTAGGACCAAACAACGAAAGATTATTT. Encoded protein: CASSLLGPNNERLF. The whole CDR3 sequence reads CASSLLGPNNERLFF.

This clone was counted only a few times. The gene symbols are mouse symbols. The observed sequence ends 1 residue before the CDR3 terminus, with the missing tail filled in from the germline J gene. V and J are TRBV12-2 and TRBJ2-7; no clear D. This CDR3 has 11 residues. Trimming shortened V by 4 bases and J by 0 bases, and 3 bases separated the two germline ends. Germline lookup yields CDR1 SGHLS and CDR2 HYDKME. CDR3 DNA (partial): TGTGCCAGCTCGCTCTCCTATGAACAGTAC. This codes for CASSLSYEQY. The full CDR3 protein is CASSLSYEQYF.

With regard to this clone: Gene names and germline refer to mouse. The read finishes 1 residue shy of the CDR3 end, and the germline J gene is used to complete it. The J gene is TRBJ1-2, the V gene TRBV26, with a possible D match to TRBD1 (6 bases). The CDR3 contains 12 residues. The V end was cut by 6 bases, the J end by 3 bases, with 8 bases between. Germline CDR1 reads KGHPV; CDR2 reads FQNQEV (reference sequence). Incomplete CDR3 DNA: TGTGCCAGCAGCAGGGGTTACTCCGACTACACC. Translated: CASSRGYSDYT. The entire CDR3 reads CASSRGYSDYTF.

Concerning this clone itself: Gene names are the mouse ones. The read halts 1 residue ahead of the CDR3 end, with the missing end drawn from the germline J gene. J is TRBJ2-2 and V is TRBV23; the table's TRBD1 call for D was not verified on the DNA. Germline CDR1 reads KGHTA; CDR2 reads FQNQQP. This CDR3 is 16 amino acids long. This CDR3 reads CSSRRQGAANTGQLYF. The part of the CDR3 DNA that was read is TGCTCCAGCAGGCGACAGGGGGCTGCAAACACCGGGCAGCTCTAC.

About this clone itself: Mouse names are used for the genes. The read ends 1 residue early relative to the CDR3; the germline J gene fills the gap. J is TRBJ1-1 and V is TRBV26, with 8 bases that match TRBD1. Germline trimming cut 5 bases from V and 3 bases from J; bases unmatched to any gene: 5. Germline V gene data show CDR1 as KGHPV and CDR2 as FQNQEV (reference sequence). This CDR3 is 14 amino acids long. The CDR3 is CASSSQGADTEVFF. The sequenced CDR3 bases are TGTGCCAGCAGTTCCCAGGGGGCTGACACAGAAGTCTTC.

This clone was found a few times. These gene names are mouse names. The CDR3 end lies 1 residue beyond the end of the read and is filled in from the germline J gene. The V call is TRBV17, the J call TRBJ1-3; no clear D gene. Trimming took off 3 bases at V and 0 bases at J, with 6 bases between the two ends. The CDR3 is made up of 14 amino acids. The germline gives CDR1 MNHDT, CDR2 YYDKIL. The CDR3 DNA, read in part, is TGTGCTAGCAGTAGTCGAAATTCTGGAAATACGCTCTAT. Amino acid sequence: CASSSRNSGNTLY. The whole CDR3 region reads CASSSRNSGNTLYF. Complete variable domain (other parts from reference TRBV17 and TRBJ1-3): DTTVKQNPRYKLARVGKPVNLICSQTMNHDTMYWYQKKPNQAPKLLLFYYDKILNREADTFEKFQSSRPNNSFCSLYIGSAGLEYSAMYLCASSSRNSGNTLYFGEGSRLIVV.

As regards this clone: These gene names are mouse names. Read coverage stops 1 residue before the CDR3 terminus; the germline J gene supplies the remainder. This sequence joins TRBV31 and TRBJ2-5; TRBD1 or TRBD2 may be the D gene (5 bases each). Trimming pared 0 bases from V and 0 bases from J, leaving 10 bases between. This CDR3 is built from 15 residues. Germline CDR1 reads GKSSPN; CDR2 reads SITVG. Incomplete CDR3 DNA: TGTGCCTGGAGTCTAGGGGCAATTAACCAAGACACCCAGTAC. Translated, it gives CAWSLGAINQDTQY. The whole CDR3 protein is CAWSLGAINQDTQYF.

Concerning this clone itself: Gene names are mouse gene names. The read is 1 residue too short to cover the CDR3 end, so that end is filled in from the germline J gene. The V call is TRBV26, the J call TRBJ2-3; a possible D gene is TRBD1 (5 bases). Germline CDR1 is KGHPV and CDR2 is FQNQEV (reference sequence). This CDR3 comprises 14 residues. V was clipped by 3 bases and J by 1 base, with 8 bases between them. The CDR3: CASSLQGGAETLYF. CDR3 bases read: TGTGCCAGCAGTCTTCAGGGTGGTGCAGAAACGCTGTAT.

Points on this clone: Mouse germline and gene names are used. Read data end 1 residue before the CDR3 end; the end is taken from the germline J gene. This chain uses TRBV3 with TRBJ1-3, with TRBD1 matching over 8 bases. Germline CDR1 reads SNHLY; CDR2 reads FYNGKV (reference sequence). With V trimmed by 1 base and J by 2 bases, 1 base remained unmatched. This CDR3 is built from 15 residues. CDR3 sequence reads: CASSLEQGAGNTLYF. The covered CDR3 bases are TGTGCCAGCAGCTTAGAACAGGGGGCTGGAAATACGCTCTAT.

Regarding this clone: Gene names denote mouse genes. The read stops 1 residue short of the end of the CDR3; the missing end is completed from the germline J gene. V gene TRBV23 combines with J gene TRBJ2-4; the listed D gene, TRBD2, was not tested against the DNA. The CDR3 length is 14 residues. Germline V CDR1 and CDR2: KGHTA, FQNQQP. The CDR3 reads CSSSLRLDGNTLYF. Partial CDR3 DNA: TGCTCCAGCAGTCTCCGACTGGATGGGAACACCTTGTAC.

For this clone: The gene symbols are mouse symbols. The CDR3 end lies 1 residue beyond the end of the read and is filled in from the germline J gene. V is TRBV19 and J is TRBJ1-6, with TRBD1 identical over 7 bases. TRBJ1-6 is known as an ORF, though its function is uncertain. The CDR3 has 16 amino acids. The junction had 9 bases not matched to a gene; V was cut back by 2 bases and J by 7 bases. The V gene's germline CDR1 is FNHDT and CDR2 SITEND (reference sequence). The CDR3 loop is CASSIGRGARNSPLYF. CDR3 bases read: TGTGCCAGCAGTATTGGCAGGGGGGCGCGGAATTCGCCCCTCTAC.

This clone appeared a single time. Genes and germline are mouse. The CDR3 end lies 1 residue beyond the end of the read and is filled in from the germline J gene. The chain is built from TRBV13-3 and TRBJ2-3; D gene ambiguous. Germline values: CDR1 NNHDY, CDR2 SYVADS. This CDR3 is 11 amino acids long. V gave up 4 bases and J gave up 0 bases, with 0 bases separating them. CDR3 sequence: CASSSAETLYF. The DNA read from the CDR3 is TGTGCCAGCAGTAGTGCAGAAACGCTGTAT.

Of note for this clone: Each gene name is a mouse one. The CDR3 extends 1 residue past the end of the read, so its final part is completed from the germline J gene. This chain connects TRBV13-3 to TRBJ1-4; possibly TRBD1 for D (5 bases). This CDR3 contains 12 residues. Per germline, CDR1 NNHDY and CDR2 SYVADS. V was trimmed by 5 bases and J by 7 bases, leaving 9 bases between them. The sequenced CDR3 bases are TGTGCCAGCAGCCCAGGGAGCGAAAGATTATTT. As protein: CASSPGSERLF. The CDR3, in full, reads CASSPGSERLFF.

Notes on this clone: The gene names given are mouse names. The read halts 1 residue ahead of the CDR3 end, with the missing end drawn from the germline J gene. The chain recombines TRBV3 with TRBJ1-4; possibly TRBD1 for D (6 bases). V lost 6 bases and J 0 bases, leaving 11 bases between the germline ends. Germline V gives CDR1 SNHLY, CDR2 FYNGKV (reference sequence). CDR3 length: 15 amino acids. The CDR3 loop reads CASRRGTLSNERLFF. The part of the CDR3 DNA that was read is TGTGCCAGCAGGAGAGGGACACTTTCCAACGAAAGATTATTT.

Note on this clone: The gene symbols are mouse symbols. The CDR3 extends 1 residue past the end of the read, so its final part is completed from the germline J gene. V is TRBV26 and J is TRBJ1-1; no reliable D call. V dropped 10 bases and J dropped 0 bases, with 6 bases sitting between them. This CDR3 contains 11 residues. CDR1 is KGHPV and CDR2 is FQNQEV in the germline V gene (reference sequence). The DNA read from the CDR3 is TGTGCCACCCGACAGAACACAGAAGTCTTC. It is translated as CATRQNTEVF. The entire CDR3 protein reads CATRQNTEVFF. The full variable domain, with the rest looked up from reference TRBV26 and TRBJ1-1, is NSKVIQTPRYLVKGQGQKAKMRCIPEKGHPVVFWYQQNKNNEFKFLINFQNQEVLQQIDMTEKRFSAECPSNSPCSLEIQSSEAGDSALYLCATRQNTEVFFGKGTRLTVV.